The source of this TCR beta chain is a study of T cells in Graves' hyperthyroidism and ophthalmopathy (dated by TCRdb to about 2019). Describing the broader study: Peripheral blood was collected at initial diagnosis, before any treatment. After sampling, hyperthyroidism patients received methimazole starting at 30 mg daily, and ophthalmopathy patients received high-dose intravenous methylprednisolone. To identify TCR V-J signatures that set the groups apart, the researchers used a discovery cohort of 100 or so patients, made up of under 50 with Graves' ophthalmopathy and about 60 with stable Graves' hyperthyroidism. In addition, the study compared T-cell repertoires in thyroid tissue and in blood from roughly six Graves' hyperthyroidism patients. An independent validation cohort of fewer than 20 hyperthyroidism patients and 15 or so patients who later progressed to ophthalmopathy tested prospective prediction of ophthalmopathy. According to the paper, TCR Vbeta CDR3 sequencing was carried out on roughly 130 peripheral blood samples, which came from 40 to 45 ophthalmopathy, 75 or so hyperthyroidism and approximately 17 progressor patients. The roughly 94 discovery patients were randomly split 7:3 into training and test sets.

A patient counted as having stable Graves' hyperthyroidism if no progression to ophthalmopathy occurred over 18 months of follow-up. Hyperthyroidism patients were newly diagnosed, had a disease duration of under 2 months, and were aged 18 to 65 years. Exclusion was applied to patients with uncontrolled infections, other autoimmune diseases, pregnancy or lactation. Clinical symptoms, serum thyroxine and TRAb, thyroid ultrasound, and orbital computed tomography formed the basis for the diagnoses. PBMCs were separated from roughly 9.3 ml of fresh peripheral blood using Ficoll-Paque density gradient centrifugation. Total RNA was extracted with Trizol reagent, and quality was checked on an Agilent 2100 Bioanalyzer. TCR beta CDR3 regions were amplified from RNA transcripts. The TCR CDR3 was subjected to a first round of RT-PCR using the HTBI primer set and the Qiagen OneStep RT-PCR kit. A second multiplex PCR round built the libraries, followed by size selection and purification. Libraries were sequenced paired-end with 100 bp reads on an Illumina HiSeq2000. Concerning the study's data processing: Raw data were processed with SOAPnuke, discarding reads with adapters, uncalled bases, mean Phred below 15, or no exact constant-primer or identifier match. COPE v1.2.5 was used to merge the high-quality paired reads, and each unique nucleotide sequence was defined as a clonotype. MiTCR v1.1 was used to align clonotypes to the IMGT TRBV, TRBD and TRBJ reference segments. Analysis was restricted to V-J combinations with a frequency above 0.0001, which covered over 98% of repertoires. A TCS score was defined as the ratio of F50 (clonal expansion) to E x V (chaos), with BLOSUM62-based TCRdist applied between CDR3 peptides within each V-J. Welch's t-statistics and random forest reduced around 550 V-J features to fewer than 15, which were used in a naive Bayes classifier (R e1071). TCRdb reprocessing: public reads trimmed at Q25 with fastp, clones called with MiXCR, in-frame beta chains kept. Here each entry gathers all rows of one CDR3 protein and keeps the most common genes and DNA. Here the V and J calls rest on TCRdb's processing, not on the authors' analysis. Present in this sample are 300,000 to 350,000 distinct CDR3 sequences, 18% of which were seen just once. The ten most abundant clones make up 45% to 50% of the sample.

About this clonotype itself: Its antigen remains unidentified. No base quality values were provided; no much bigger clone lies one nucleotide off.

What the study reported, not specific to this receptor: Most expanded thyroid clonotypes (frequency above 0.001) were also found in blood, which suggests that blood repertoires may mirror thyroid immune responses. No statistical method was used to set the sample size in advance, and investigators knew the group allocation. A 13 V-J signature model separated ophthalmopathy from stable hyperthyroidism, with around 91% sensitivity and 81% to 82% specificity in cross-validation and 80%/75% in testing. During validation, the model predicted progression to ophthalmopathy a median of approximately 6.5 months ahead of onset, with more than 60% sensitivity and more than 72% specificity.

CDR1 is given as SGHAT and CDR2 as FQNNGV, both from the germline V gene. V is clipped by 2 bases and J by 5 bases, and the sequence between their germline boundaries is 9 bases long. The CDR3 contains 13 residues, cysteine and phenylalanine counted. CDR3 DNA is the only sequence kept; it has 39 bases, read in frame from the first base. The chain is made from TRBV11-2 and TRBJ1-1, with a weak D call of TRBD1 (6 bases match). The TCR comes from a woman aged 45-65 years with Graves' hyperthyroidism. Sequencing used blood. CDR3 reads: CASSLNRATEAFF. Read as DNA, the sequence is TGTGCCAGCAGCTTAAACAGGGCAACTGAAGCTTTCTTT.